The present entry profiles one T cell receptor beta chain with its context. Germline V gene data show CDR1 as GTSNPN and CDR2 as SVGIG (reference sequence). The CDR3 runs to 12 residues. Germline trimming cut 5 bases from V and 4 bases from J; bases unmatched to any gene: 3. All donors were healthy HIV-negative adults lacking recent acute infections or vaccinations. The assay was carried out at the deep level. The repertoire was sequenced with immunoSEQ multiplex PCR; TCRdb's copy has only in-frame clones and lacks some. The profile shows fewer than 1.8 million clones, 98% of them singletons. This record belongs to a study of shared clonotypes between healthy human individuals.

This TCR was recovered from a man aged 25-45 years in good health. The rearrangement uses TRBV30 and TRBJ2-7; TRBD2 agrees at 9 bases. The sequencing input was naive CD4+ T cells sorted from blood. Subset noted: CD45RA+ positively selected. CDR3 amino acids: CAWQAGGYEQYF. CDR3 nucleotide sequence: TGTGCCTGGCAGGCGGGAGGGTACGAGCAGTACTTC.